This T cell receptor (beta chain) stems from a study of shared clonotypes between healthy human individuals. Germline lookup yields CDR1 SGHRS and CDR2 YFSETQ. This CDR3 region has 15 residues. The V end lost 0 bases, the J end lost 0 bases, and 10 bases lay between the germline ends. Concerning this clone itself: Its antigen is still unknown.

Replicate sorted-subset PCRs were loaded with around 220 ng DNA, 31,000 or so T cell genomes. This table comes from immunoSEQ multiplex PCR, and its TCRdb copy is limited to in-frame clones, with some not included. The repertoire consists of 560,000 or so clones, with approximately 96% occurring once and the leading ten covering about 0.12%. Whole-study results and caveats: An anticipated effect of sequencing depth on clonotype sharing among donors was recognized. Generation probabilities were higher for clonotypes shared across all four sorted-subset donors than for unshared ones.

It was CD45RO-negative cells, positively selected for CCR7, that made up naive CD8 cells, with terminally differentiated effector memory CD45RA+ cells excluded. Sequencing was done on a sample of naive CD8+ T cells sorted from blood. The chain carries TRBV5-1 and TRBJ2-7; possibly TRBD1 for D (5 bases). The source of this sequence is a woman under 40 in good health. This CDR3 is CASSLEAGNSYEQYF. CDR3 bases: TGCGCCAGCAGCTTGGAGGCAGGGAACTCCTACGAGCAGTACTTC.